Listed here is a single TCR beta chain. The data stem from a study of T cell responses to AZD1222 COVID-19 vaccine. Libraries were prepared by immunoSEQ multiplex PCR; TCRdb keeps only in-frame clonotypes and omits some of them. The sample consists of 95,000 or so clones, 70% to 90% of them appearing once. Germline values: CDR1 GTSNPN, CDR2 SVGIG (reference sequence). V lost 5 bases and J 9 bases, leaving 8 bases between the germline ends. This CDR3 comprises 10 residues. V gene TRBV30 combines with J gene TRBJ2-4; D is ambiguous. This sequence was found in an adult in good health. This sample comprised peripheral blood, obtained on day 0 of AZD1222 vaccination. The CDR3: CAWSLCIQYF. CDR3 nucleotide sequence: TGTGCCTGGTCCCTTTGCATTCAGTACTTC. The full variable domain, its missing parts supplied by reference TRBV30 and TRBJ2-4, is SQTIHQWPATLVQPVGSPLSLECTVEGTSNPNLYWYRQAAGRGLQLLFYSVGIGQISSEVPQNLSASRPQDRQFILSSKKLLLSDSGFYLCAWSLCIQYFGAGTRLSVL.